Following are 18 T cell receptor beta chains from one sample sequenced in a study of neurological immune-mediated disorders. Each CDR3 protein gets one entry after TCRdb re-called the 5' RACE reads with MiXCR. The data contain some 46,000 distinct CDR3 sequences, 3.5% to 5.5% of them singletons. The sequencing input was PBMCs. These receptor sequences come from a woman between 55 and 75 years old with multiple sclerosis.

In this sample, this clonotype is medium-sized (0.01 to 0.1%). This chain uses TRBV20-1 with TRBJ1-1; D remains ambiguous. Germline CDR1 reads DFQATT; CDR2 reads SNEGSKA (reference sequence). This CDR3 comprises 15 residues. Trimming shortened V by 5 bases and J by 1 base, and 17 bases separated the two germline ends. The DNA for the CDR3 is TGCAGTGCTGCCCTCTGGCGGCCTGGGAACACTGAAGCTTTCTTT. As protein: CSAALWRPGNTEAFF.

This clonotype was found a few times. The CDR3 sequence: CASIAGGGRGNEQFF. As DNA, the CDR3 is TGTGCCAGCATCGCCGGGGGCGGGAGAGGCAATGAGCAGTTCTTC. The rearrangement joins TRBV5-5 to TRBJ2-1; tentatively, D is TRBD2 (7 bases). Germline CDR1 is SGHKS and CDR2 is YYEKEE (reference sequence). The CDR3 runs 15 residues. The V end was cut by 6 bases, the J end by 6 bases, with 19 bases between.

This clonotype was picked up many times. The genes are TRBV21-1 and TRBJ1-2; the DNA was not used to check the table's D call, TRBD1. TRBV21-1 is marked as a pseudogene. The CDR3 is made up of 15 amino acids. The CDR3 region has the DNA TGTGCCAGCAGCAACCGGGACAGGGAGTGGTATGGCTACACCTTC. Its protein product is CASSNRDREWYGYTF.

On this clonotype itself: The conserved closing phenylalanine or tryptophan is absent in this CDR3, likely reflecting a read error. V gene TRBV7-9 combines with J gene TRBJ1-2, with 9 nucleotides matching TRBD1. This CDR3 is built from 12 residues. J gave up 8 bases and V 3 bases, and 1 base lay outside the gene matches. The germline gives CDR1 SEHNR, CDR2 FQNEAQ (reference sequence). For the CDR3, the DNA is TGTGCCAGCAGCTTGGACAGGGGAGGCTACACCAAC. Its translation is CASSLDRGGYTN.

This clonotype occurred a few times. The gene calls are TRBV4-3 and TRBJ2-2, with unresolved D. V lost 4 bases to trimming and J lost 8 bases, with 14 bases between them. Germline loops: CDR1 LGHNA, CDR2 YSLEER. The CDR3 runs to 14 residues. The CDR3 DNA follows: TGCGCCAGCAGCCTGATGGCTGGGTCGGGGGAGCTGTTTTTT. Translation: CASSLMAGSGELFF.

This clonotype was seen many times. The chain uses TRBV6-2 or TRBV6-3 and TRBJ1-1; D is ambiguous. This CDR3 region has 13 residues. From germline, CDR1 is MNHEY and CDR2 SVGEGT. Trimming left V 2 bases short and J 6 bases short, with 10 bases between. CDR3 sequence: CASSYDWGPEAFF. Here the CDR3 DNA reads TGTGCCAGCAGTTACGACTGGGGTCCTGAAGCTTTCTTT.

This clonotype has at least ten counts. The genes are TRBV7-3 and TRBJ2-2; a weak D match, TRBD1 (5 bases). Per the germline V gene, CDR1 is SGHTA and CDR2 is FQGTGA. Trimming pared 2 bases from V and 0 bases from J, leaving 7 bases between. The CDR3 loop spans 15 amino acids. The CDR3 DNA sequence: TGTGCCAGCAGCTTATCAGGGCCGAACACCGGGGAGCTGTTTTTT. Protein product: CASSLSGPNTGELFF.

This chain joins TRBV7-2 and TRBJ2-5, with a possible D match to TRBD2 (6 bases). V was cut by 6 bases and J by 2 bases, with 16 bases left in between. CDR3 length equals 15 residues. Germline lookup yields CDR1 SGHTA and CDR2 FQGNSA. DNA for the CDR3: TGTGCCAGCAGATCTCAGGCGGGGATACAAGAGACCCAGTACTTC. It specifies CASRSQAGIQETQYF.

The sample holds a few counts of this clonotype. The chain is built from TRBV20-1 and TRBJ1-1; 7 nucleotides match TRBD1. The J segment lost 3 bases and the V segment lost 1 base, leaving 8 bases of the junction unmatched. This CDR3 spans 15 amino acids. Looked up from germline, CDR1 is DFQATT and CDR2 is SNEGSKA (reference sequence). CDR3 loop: CSARGRQGRYTEAFF. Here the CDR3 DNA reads TGCAGTGCTAGAGGAAGACAGGGTCGGTACACTGAAGCTTTCTTT.

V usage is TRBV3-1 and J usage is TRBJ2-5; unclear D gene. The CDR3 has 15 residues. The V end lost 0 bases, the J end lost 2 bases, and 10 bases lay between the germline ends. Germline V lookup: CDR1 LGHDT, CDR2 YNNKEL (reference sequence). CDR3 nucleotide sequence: TGTGCCAGCAGCCAAGATGAAGACGGGCAAGAGACCCAGTACTTC. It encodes CASSQDEDGQETQYF.

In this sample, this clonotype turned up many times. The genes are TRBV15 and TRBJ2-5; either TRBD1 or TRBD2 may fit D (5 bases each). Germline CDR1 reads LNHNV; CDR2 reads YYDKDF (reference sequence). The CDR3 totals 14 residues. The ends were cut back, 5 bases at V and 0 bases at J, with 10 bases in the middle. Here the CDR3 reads CATSGTNHQETQYF. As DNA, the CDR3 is TGTGCCACCAGCGGGACGAACCACCAAGAGACCCAGTACTTC.

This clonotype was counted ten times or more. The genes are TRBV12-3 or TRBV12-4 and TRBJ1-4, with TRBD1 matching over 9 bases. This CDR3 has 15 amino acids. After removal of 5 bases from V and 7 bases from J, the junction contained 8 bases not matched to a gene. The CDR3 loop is CASSTGTGLGEKLFF. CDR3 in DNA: TGTGCCAGCAGTACAGGGACAGGGTTAGGTGAAAAACTGTTTTTT.

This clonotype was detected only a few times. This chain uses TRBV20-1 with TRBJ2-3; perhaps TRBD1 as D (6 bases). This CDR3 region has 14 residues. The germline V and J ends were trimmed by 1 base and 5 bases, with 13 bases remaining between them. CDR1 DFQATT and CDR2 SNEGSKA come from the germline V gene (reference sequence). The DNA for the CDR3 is TGCAGTGCTAGAGTTGGCAGGGGAGTAGATACGCAGTATTTT. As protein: CSARVGRGVDTQYF.

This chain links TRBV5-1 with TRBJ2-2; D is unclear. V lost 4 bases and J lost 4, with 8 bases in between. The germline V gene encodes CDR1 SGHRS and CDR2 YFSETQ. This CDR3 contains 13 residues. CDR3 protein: CASSMKGTGELFF. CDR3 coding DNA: TGCGCCAGCAGCATGAAGGGCACCGGGGAGCTGTTTTTT.

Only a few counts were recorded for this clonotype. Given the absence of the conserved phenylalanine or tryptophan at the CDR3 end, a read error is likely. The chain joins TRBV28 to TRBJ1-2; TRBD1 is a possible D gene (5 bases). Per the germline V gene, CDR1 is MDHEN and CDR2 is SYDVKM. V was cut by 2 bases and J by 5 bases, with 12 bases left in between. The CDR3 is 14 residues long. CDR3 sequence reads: CASSLRPDSYGYTC. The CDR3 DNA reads TGTGCCAGCAGTTTACGCCCTGACAGTTATGGCTACACCTGC.

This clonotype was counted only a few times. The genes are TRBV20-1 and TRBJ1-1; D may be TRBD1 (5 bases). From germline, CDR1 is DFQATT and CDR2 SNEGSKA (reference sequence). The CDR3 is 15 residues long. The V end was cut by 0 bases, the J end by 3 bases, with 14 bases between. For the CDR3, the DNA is TGCAGTGCTAGAGATCTGGAGGGGAAAGACACTGAAGCTTTCTTT. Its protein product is CSARDLEGKDTEAFF.

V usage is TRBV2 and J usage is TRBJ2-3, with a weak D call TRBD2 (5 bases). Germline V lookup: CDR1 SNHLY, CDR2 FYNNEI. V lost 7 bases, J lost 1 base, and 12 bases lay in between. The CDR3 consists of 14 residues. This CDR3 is CASTVDSRTDTQYF. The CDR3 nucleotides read TGTGCCAGCACCGTGGACTCTCGCACAGATACGCAGTATTTT.

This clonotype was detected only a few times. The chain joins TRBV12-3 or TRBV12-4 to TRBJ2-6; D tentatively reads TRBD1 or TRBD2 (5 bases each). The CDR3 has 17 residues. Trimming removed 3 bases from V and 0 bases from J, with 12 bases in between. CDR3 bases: TGTGCCAGCAGTTTTCAGGGAGCCTACTCTGGGGCCAACGTCCTGACTTTC. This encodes CASSFQGAYSGANVLTF.